The 12 T cell receptor beta chains given below trace back to one sample, sequenced in a study of neoadjuvant anti-PD-1 for oral cavity cancer. Libraries were prepared by immunoSEQ multiplex PCR; TCRdb keeps only in-frame clonotypes and omits some of them. The sample has around 81,000 clones, less than 85% seen once; the top ten hold 2.5% to 3.5%. Sequenced material: PBMCs, taken before nivolumab (anti-PD-1) treatment. These receptors were collected from a person aged 35-80 years with oral cavity squamous cell carcinoma.

This sequence joins TRBV6-5 and TRBJ2-7; D is unclear. The CDR3 sequence is 13 residues long. CDR1 MNHEY and CDR2 SVGAGI come from the germline V gene. V was pared by 10 bases and J by 4 bases, with 17 bases between. The CDR3 reads CATRRSDAYEQYF. Written as DNA, the CDR3 is TGTGCCACCCGACGCTCCGACGCATACGAGCAGTACTTC.

The chain uses TRBV28 and TRBJ1-2; TRBD1 agrees at 8 bases. V lost 6 bases, J lost 3 bases, and 3 bases stayed unmatched. This CDR3 has 13 residues. Germline CDR1 reads MDHEN; CDR2 reads SYDVKM. DNA for the CDR3: TGTGCCAGCAGGGACAGGGCCGACTATGGCTACACCTTC. Encoded protein: CASRDRADYGYTF.

The table lists this clone with a count of one. This CDR3 reads CASSLRWGAGDQFF. Written as DNA, the CDR3 is TGTGCCAGCAGCTTAAGATGGGGGGCTGGGGATCAGTTCTTC. The V and J genes are TRBV11-2 and TRBJ2-1, with D perhaps given as TRBD1 or TRBD2 (6 bases each). The CDR3 has 14 residues. Trimming removed 2 bases from V and 13 bases from J, with 18 bases in between. The germline V gene encodes CDR1 SGHAT and CDR2 FQNNGV.

This clone was recorded once. The CDR3 is CASSPQETGSYYGYTF. As DNA, the CDR3 is TGTGCCAGCTCACCACAAGAGACAGGGAGCTACTATGGCTACACCTTC. The rearrangement joins TRBV18 to TRBJ1-2; 7 nucleotides match TRBD1. CDR3 size: 16 residues. In germline, CDR1 is KGHSH, CDR2 LQKENI. Trimming cost V 1 base and J 3 bases; bases outside gene matches: 8.

Concerning this clone itself: Germline and junction disagree at one end, which may indicate a read error. This rearrangement joins TRBV2 to TRBJ1-4; no definite D call. Germline loops: CDR1 SNHLY, CDR2 FYNNEI. The CDR3 consists of 13 residues. The DNA for the CDR3 is TGTGCCAGCAGTGACAATGCCCAACTGATTGGGGTATTT. Its translation is CASSDNAQLIGVF. The variable domain in full, with the rest retrieved from reference TRBV2 and TRBJ1-4, is EPEVTQTPSHQVTQMGQEVILRCVPISNHLYFYWYRQILGQKVEFLVSFYNNEISEKSEIFDDQFSVERPDGSNFTLKIRSTKLEDSAMYFCASSDNAQLIGVFGSGTQLSVL.

The chain is built from TRBV5-1 and TRBJ2-1, with 7 bases identical to TRBD1. Germline CDR1 and CDR2: SGHRS and YFSETQ. The CDR3 sequence is 17 residues long. V shed 4 bases and J 0 bases; nucleotides not matched to a gene: 10. DNA for the CDR3: TGCGCCAGCAGCCCGGCGACAGGGCTTAGCTCCTACAATGAGCAGTTCTTC. It yields the protein CASSPATGLSSYNEQFF. Together with reference TRBV5-1 and TRBJ2-1, the CDR3 gives the full variable domain: KAGVTQTPRYLIKTRGQQVTLSCSPISGHRSVSWYQQTPGQGLQFLFEYFSETQRNKGNFPGRFSGRQFSNSRSEMNVSTLELGDSALYLCASSPATGLSSYNEQFFGPGTRLTVL.

This rearrangement joins TRBV9 to TRBJ1-1; no reliable D call. Germline V CDR1 and CDR2: SGDLS, YYNGEE. Deletions cut 0 bases from V and 1 base from J, with 7 bases between. The CDR3 extends over 14 amino acids. In DNA, the CDR3 is TGTGCCAGCAGCGTAGGGAACGGGAACACTGAAGCTTTCTTT. Translation gives CASSVGNGNTEAFF. Complete variable domain (other parts from reference TRBV9 and TRBJ1-1): DSGVTQTPKHLITATGQRVTLRCSPRSGDLSVYWYQQSLDQGLQFLIQYYNGEERAKGNILERFSAQQFPDLHSELNLSSLELGDSALYFCASSVGNGNTEAFFGQGTRLTVV.

The chain recombines TRBV6-6 with TRBJ2-7; unclear D gene. Germline V gene lookup returns CDR1 MNHNY and CDR2 SVGAGI (reference sequence). The CDR3 loop spans 15 amino acids. V gave up 0 bases and J gave up 5 bases, with 14 bases separating them. The DNA for the CDR3 is TGTGCCAGCAGTTACTCCACATTGGGGTCTCACGAGCAGTACTTC. Residues: CASSYSTLGSHEQYF.

CDR3 DNA: TGTGCCAGCAGGAGGAAGACTGCCGAGGGTCCCGGGGAGCTGTTTTTT. This gives the protein CASRRKTAEGPGELFF. The chain combines TRBV2 with TRBJ2-2; D may be TRBD2 (5 bases). CDR1 is SNHLY and CDR2 is FYNNEI in the germline V gene. The CDR3 totals 16 residues. Deletions cut 6 bases from V and 6 bases from J, with 20 bases between. The full variable domain, with the rest looked up from reference TRBV2 and TRBJ2-2, is EPEVTQTPSHQVTQMGQEVILRCVPISNHLYFYWYRQILGQKVEFLVSFYNNEISEKSEIFDDQFSVERPDGSNFTLKIRSTKLEDSAMYFCASRRKTAEGPGELFFGEGSRLTVL.

The chain has TRBV30 and TRBJ2-1; 10 nucleotides match TRBD2. Germline V gene lookup returns CDR1 GTSNPN and CDR2 SVGIG (reference sequence). The junction had 9 bases not matched to a gene; V was cut back by 4 bases and J by 0 bases. The CDR3 loop spans 17 amino acids. The CDR3 region has the DNA TGTGCCTGGATGCCCCTAGCGGGAGCTCGCTCCTACAATGAGCAGTTCTTC. This sequence encodes CAWMPLAGARSYNEQFF.

This clone was seen only a few times. The chain carries TRBV5-4 and TRBJ2-7; D remains unclear. Germline V CDR1 and CDR2: SGHNT, YYREEE (reference sequence). This CDR3 is 15 amino acids long. Trimming shortened V by 4 bases and J by 0 bases, and 14 bases separated the two germline ends. The CDR3 sequence is CASSLYAASSYEQYF. In DNA form, the CDR3 reads TGTGCCAGCAGCCTTTACGCGGCAAGCTCCTACGAGCAGTACTTC.

The CDR3 nucleotides are TGTGCCATCAGTGGGGGGACAGGGGAAGAGACCCAGTACTTC. Translated, it gives CAISGGTGEETQYF. The chain has TRBV10-3 and TRBJ2-5, with TRBD1 matching 10 bases. This CDR3 contains 14 residues. CDR1 is ENHRY and CDR2 is SYGVKD in the germline V gene. With V trimmed by 4 bases and J by 3 bases, 2 bases remained unmatched.